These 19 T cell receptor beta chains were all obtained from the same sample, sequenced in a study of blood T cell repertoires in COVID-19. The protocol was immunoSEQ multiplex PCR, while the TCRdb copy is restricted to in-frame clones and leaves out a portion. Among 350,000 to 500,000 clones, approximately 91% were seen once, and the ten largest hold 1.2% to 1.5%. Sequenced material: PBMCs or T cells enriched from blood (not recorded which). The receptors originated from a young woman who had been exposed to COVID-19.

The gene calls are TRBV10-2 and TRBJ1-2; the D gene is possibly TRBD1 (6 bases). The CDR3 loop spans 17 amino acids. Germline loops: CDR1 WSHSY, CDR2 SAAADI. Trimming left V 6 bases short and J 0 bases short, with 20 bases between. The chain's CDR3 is CASRDDRQIRANYGYTF. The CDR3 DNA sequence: TGCGCCAGCAGAGATGACAGGCAAATCCGAGCTAACTATGGCTACACCTTC.

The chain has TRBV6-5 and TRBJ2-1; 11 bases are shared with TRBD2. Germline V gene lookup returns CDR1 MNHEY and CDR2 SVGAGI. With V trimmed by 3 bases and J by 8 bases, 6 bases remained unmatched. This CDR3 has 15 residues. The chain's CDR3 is CASSYTSGRGDEQFF. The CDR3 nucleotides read TGTGCCAGCAGTTATACTAGCGGGAGAGGCGATGAGCAGTTCTTC.

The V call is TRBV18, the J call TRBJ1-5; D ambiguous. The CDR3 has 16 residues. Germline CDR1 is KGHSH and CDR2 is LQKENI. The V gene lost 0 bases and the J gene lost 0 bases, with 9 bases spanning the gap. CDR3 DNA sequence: TGTGCCAGCTCACCACCGAACAGAAATAGCAATCAGCCCCAGCATTTT. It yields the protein CASSPPNRNSNQPQHF.

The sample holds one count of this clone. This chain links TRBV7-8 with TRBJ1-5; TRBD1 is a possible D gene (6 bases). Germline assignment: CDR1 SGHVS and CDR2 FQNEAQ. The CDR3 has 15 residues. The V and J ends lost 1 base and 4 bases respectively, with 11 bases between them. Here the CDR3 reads CASSLVDSRNQPQHF. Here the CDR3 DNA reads TGTGCCAGCAGCTTAGTGGACAGCAGAAATCAGCCCCAGCATTTT.

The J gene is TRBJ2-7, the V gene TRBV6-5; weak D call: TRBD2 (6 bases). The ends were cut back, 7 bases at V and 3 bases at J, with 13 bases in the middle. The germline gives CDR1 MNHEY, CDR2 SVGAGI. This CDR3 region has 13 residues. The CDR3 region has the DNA TGTGCCAGCATCCCCAGGGACTTCTACGAGCAGTACTTC. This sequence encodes CASIPRDFYEQYF.

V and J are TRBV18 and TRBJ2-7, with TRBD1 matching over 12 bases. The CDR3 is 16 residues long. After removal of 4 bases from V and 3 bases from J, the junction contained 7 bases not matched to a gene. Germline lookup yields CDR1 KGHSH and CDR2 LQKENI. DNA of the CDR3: TGTGCCAGCTCACTACCCGGGACAGGGGGCTTCTACGAGCAGTACTTC. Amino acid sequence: CASSLPGTGGFYEQYF.

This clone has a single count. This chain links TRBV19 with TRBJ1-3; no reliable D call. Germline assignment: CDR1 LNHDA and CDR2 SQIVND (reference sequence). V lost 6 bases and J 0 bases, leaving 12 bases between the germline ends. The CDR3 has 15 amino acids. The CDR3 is CASSLGAFSGNTIYF. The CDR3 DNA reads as TGTGCCAGTAGCCTCGGAGCCTTCTCTGGAAACACCATATATTTT.

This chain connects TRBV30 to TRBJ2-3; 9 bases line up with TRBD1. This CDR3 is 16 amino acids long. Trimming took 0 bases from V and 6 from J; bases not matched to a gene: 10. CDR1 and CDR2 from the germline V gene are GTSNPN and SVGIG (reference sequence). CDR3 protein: CAWSVSMGTGSDTQYF. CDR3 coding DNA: TGTGCCTGGAGTGTAAGTATGGGGACAGGGTCGGATACGCAGTATTTT.

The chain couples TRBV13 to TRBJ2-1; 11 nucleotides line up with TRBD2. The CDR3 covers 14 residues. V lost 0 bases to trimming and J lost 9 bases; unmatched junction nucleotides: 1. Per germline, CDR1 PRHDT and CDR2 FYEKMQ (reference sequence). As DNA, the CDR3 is TGTGCCAGCAGCTTAGGGCTAGCGGGGGGTGAGCAGTTCTTC. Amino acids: CASSLGLAGGEQFF.

Here the CDR3 reads CASSYSDRTEAFF. CDR3 nucleotides: TGTGCCAGCAGCTATTCGGACAGAACTGAAGCTTTCTTT. The chain links TRBV14 to TRBJ1-1; TRBD1 is a possible D gene (6 bases). The CDR3 has 13 amino acids. V was clipped by 5 bases and J by 5 bases, with 12 bases between them. CDR1 and CDR2 from the germline V gene are SGHDN and FVKESK.

The DNA for the CDR3 is TGTGCCAGCAGCTTAGAAGGGAGTGGGGCCTACGAGCAGTACTTC. This encodes CASSLEGSGAYEQYF. The rearrangement links TRBV7-2 to TRBJ2-7; D possibly corresponds to TRBD2 (5 bases). The V end lost 1 base, the J end lost 2 bases, and 12 bases lay between the germline ends. This CDR3 has 15 amino acids. Germline V gene sequence: CDR1 SGHTA, CDR2 FQGNSA.

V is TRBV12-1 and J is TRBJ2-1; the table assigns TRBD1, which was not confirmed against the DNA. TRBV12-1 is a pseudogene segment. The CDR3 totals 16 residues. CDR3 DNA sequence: TGTGCCAGCAGCCGTACCGGGACAGCCTCCTACAATGAGCAGTTCTTC. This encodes CASSRTGTASYNEQFF.

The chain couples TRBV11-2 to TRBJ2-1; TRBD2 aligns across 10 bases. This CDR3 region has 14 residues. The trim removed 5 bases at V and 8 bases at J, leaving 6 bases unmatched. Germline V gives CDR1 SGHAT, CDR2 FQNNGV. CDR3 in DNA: TGTGCCAGCAGCGGGGGACTAGCGAGCCATGAGCAGTTCTTC. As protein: CASSGGLASHEQFF.

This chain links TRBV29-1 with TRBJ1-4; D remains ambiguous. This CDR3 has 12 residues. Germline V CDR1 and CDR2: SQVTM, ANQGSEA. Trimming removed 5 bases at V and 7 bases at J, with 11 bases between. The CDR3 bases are TGCAGCGTTCGGACGGGGTCTGAAAAACTGTTTTTT. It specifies CSVRTGSEKLFF.

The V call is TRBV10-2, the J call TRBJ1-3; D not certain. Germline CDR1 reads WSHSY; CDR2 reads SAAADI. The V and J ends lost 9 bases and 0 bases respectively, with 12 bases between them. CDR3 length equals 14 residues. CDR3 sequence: CASSTGSSGNTIYF. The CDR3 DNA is TGCGCCAGTTCAACGGGTAGCTCTGGAAACACCATATATTTT.

The CDR3 region is CASSPYDIRNTIYF. CDR3 coding DNA: TGTGCCAGCTCACCATACGACATCAGAAACACCATATATTTT. The chain joins TRBV18 to TRBJ1-3; no clear D. V shed 2 bases and J shed 5 bases, with 10 bases lying between them. Germline-derived CDR1 and CDR2 are KGHSH and LQKENI. The CDR3 has 14 residues.

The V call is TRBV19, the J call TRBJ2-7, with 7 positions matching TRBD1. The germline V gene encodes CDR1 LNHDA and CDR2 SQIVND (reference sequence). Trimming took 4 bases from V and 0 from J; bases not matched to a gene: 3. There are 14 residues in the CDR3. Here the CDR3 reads CASSTDRTSYEQYF. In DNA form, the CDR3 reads TGTGCCAGTAGTACGGACAGGACCTCCTACGAGCAGTACTTC.

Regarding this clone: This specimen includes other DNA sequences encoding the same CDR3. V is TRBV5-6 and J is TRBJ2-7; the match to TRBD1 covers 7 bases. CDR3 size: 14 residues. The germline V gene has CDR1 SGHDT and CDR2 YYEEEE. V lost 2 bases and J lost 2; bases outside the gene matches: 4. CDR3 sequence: CASSLGQGAYEQYF. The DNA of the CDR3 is TGTGCCAGCAGCTTAGGGCAGGGGGCCTACGAGCAGTACTTC.

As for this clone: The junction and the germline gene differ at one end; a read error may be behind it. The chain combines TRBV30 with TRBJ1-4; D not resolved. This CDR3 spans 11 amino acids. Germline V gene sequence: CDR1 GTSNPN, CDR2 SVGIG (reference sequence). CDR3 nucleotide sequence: TGTGCCTGGAGTGGGCGAGCAGGATTTACTTTT. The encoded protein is CAWSGRAGFTF.